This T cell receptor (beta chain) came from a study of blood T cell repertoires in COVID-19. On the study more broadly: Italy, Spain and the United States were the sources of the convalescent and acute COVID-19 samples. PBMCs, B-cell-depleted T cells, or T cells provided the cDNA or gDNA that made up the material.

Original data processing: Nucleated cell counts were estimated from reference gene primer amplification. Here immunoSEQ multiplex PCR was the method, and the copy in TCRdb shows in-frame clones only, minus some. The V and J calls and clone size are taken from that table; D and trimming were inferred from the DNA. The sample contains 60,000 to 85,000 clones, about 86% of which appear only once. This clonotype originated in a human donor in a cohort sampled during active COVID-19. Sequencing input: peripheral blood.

This CDR3 is CASSQKDTGTPSTDTQYF. CDR3 sequence (DNA): TGTGCCAGCAGCCAGAAGGATACCGGGACACCGAGCACAGATACGCAGTATTTT. The gene calls are TRBV3-1 (or the pseudogene TRBV3-2) and TRBJ2-3; the D gene is possibly TRBD1 (6 bases). The CDR3 spans 18 residues. Trimming removed 3 bases from V and 0 bases from J, with 19 bases in between. CDR1 LGHDT and CDR2 YNNKEL come from the germline V gene (reference sequence).